There are many counts of the clone carrying this T cell receptor (beta chain). Amplification yielded TCR beta CDR3 regions, with RNA transcripts as the source. First-round RT-PCR with HTBI primers amplified the TCR CDR3 region. In TCRdb, the multiplex PCR reads were re-called with MiXCR into one record per CDR3 protein. The sample has approximately 620,000 distinct CDR3 sequences; roughly a sixth are singletons. The data belong to a study of T cells in Graves' hyperthyroidism and ophthalmopathy. The V and J ends lost 1 base and 3 bases, in that order; junction bases with no gene match: 5. The germline V gene encodes CDR1 LGHDT and CDR2 YNNKEL (reference sequence). This CDR3 has 16 amino acids.

The sequenced material came from blood. The chain couples TRBV3-1 to TRBJ2-2; 7 positions match TRBD2. The sequence was collected from a woman aged 40 to 49 with Graves' ophthalmopathy. CDR3 sequence: CASSQGALADTGELFF. Written as DNA, the CDR3 is TGTGCCAGCAGCCAAGGTGCTCTAGCGGACACCGGGGAGCTGTTTTTT.